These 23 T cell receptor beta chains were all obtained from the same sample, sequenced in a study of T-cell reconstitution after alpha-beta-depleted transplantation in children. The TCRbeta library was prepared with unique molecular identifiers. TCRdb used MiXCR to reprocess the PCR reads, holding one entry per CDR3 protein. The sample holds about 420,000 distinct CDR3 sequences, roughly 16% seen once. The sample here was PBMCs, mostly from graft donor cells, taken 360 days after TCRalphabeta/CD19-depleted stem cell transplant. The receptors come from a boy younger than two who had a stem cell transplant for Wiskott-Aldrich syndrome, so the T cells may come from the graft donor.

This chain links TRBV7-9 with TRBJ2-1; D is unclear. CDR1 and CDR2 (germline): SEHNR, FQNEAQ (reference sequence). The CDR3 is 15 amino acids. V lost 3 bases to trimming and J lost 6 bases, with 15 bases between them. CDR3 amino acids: CASSFFLSQLNEQFF. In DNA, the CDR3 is TGTGCCAGCAGCTTTTTCTTAAGCCAGCTCAATGAGCAGTTCTTC.

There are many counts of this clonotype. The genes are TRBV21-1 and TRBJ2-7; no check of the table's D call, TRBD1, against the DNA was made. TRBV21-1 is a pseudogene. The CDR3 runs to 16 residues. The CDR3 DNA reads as TGTGCCATGTTTGGGGACAGGACCGAATTTACCTACGAGCAGTACTTC. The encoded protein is CAMFGDRTEFTYEQYF.

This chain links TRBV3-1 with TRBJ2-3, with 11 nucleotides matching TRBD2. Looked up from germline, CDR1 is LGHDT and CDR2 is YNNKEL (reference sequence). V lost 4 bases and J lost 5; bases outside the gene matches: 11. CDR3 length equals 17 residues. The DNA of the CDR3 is TGTGCCAGCAGCCGACCCACACTAGCGGGGGCTCAAGATACGCAGTATTTT. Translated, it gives CASSRPTLAGAQDTQYF.

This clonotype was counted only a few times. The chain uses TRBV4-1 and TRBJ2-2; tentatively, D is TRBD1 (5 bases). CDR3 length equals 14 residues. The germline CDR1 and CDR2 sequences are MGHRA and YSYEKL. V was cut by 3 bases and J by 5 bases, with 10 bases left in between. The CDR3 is CASSHPQVTGELFF. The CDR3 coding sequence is TGCGCCAGCAGCCATCCACAGGTGACCGGGGAGCTGTTTTTT.

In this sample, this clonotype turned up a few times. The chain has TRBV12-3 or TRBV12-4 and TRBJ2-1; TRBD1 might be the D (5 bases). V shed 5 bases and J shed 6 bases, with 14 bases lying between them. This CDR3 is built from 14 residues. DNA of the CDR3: TGTGCCAGCAGTCGCCGACCAGGGCGCAATGAGCAGTTCTTC. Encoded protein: CASSRRPGRNEQFF.

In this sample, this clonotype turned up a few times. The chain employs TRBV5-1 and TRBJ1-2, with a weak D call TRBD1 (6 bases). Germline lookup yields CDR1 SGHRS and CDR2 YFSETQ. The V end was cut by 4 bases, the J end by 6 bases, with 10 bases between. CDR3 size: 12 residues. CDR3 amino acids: CASSRDIDGYTF. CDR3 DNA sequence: TGCGCCAGCAGCCGGGACATCGATGGCTACACCTTC.

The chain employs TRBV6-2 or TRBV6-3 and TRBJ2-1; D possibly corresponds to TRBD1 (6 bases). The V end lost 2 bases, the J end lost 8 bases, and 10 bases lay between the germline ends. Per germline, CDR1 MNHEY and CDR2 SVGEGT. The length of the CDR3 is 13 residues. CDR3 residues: CASSYTRGDEQFF. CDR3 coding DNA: TGTGCCAGCAGTTACACCAGGGGTGATGAGCAGTTCTTC.

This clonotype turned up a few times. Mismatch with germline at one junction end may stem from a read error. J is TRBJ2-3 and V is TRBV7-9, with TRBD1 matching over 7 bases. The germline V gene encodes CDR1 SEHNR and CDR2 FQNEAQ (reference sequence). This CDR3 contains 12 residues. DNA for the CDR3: TGTGCCAGCAGCAAAGGGACAGAGACGCAGTATTTT. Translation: CASSKGTETQYF.

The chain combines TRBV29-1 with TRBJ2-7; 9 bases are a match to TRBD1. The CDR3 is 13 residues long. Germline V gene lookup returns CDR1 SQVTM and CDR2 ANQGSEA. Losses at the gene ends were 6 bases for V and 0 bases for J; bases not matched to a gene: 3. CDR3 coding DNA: TGCAGCGTGTTACAGGGGGCCTCCTACGAGCAGTACTTC. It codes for CSVLQGASYEQYF.

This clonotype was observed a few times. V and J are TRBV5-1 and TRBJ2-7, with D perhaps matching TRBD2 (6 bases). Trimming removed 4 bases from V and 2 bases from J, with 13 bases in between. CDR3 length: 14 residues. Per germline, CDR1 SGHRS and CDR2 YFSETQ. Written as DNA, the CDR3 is TGCGCCAGCAGCCGGGAGTCAGTTACCTACGAGCAGTACTTC. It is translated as CASSRESVTYEQYF.

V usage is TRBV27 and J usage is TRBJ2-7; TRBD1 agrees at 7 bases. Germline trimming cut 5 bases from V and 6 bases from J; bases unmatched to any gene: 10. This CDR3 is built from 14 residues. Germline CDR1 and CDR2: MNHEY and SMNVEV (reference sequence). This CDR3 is CASSPRTGPREQYF. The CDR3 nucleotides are TGTGCCAGCAGTCCCCGGACAGGACCTCGCGAGCAGTACTTC.

CDR3 sequence: CASTMGLAGGSPYNEQFF. The CDR3 nucleotides read TGTGCCAGCACCATGGGACTAGCGGGGGGCAGCCCCTACAATGAGCAGTTCTTC. The chain is built from TRBV12-3 or TRBV12-4 and TRBJ2-1, with TRBD2 matching 15 bases. This CDR3 comprises 18 residues. The V gene end was trimmed by 7 bases and the J gene end by 2 bases; junction bases not matched to a gene: 9.

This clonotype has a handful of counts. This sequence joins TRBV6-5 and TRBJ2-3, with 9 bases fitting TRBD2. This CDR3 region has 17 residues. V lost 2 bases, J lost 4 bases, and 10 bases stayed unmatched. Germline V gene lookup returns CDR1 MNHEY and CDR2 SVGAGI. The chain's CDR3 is CASSYDRGRGDPDTQYF. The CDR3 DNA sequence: TGTGCCAGCAGTTACGATCGCGGGAGGGGGGACCCAGATACGCAGTATTTT.

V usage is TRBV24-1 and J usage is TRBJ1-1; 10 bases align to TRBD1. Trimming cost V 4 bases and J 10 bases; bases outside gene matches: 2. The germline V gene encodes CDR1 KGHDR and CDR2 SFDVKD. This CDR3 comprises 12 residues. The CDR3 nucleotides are TGTGCCACCAGTGAGGGACAGGGGAGAGCTTTCTTT. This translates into CATSEGQGRAFF.

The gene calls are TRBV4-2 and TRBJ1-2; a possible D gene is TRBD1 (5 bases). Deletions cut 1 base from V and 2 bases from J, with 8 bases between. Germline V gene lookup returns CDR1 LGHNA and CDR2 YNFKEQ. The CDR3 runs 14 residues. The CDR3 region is CASSQGDLNYGYTF. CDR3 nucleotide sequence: TGTGCCAGCAGCCAAGGGGACCTGAACTATGGCTACACCTTC.

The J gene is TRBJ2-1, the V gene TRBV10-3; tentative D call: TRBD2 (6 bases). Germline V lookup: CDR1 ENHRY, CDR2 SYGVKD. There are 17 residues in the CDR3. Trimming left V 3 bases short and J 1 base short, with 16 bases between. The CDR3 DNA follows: TGTGCCATCAGTGACCCGAGACTAGGTTGGTCCTACAATGAGCAGTTCTTC. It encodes CAISDPRLGWSYNEQFF.

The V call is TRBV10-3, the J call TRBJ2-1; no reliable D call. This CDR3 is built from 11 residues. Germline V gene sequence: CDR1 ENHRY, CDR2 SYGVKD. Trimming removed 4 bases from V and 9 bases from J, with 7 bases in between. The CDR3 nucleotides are TGTGCCATCAGTGTCAGTTCTGAGCAGTTCTTC. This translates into CAISVSSEQFF.

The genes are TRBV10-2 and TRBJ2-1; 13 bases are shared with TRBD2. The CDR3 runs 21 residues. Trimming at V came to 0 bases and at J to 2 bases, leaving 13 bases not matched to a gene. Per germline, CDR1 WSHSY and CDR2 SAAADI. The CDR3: CASSESGKLAGGPFPYNEQFF. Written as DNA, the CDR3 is TGCGCCAGCAGTGAGTCTGGGAAACTAGCGGGAGGGCCATTCCCCTACAATGAGCAGTTCTTC.

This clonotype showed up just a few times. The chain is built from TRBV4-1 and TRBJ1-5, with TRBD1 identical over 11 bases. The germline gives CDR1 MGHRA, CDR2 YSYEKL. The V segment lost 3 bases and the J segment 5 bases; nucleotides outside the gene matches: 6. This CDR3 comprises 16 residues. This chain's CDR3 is CASSHRTGGADQPQHF. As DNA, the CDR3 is TGCGCCAGCAGCCATCGGACAGGGGGCGCGGATCAGCCCCAGCATTTT.

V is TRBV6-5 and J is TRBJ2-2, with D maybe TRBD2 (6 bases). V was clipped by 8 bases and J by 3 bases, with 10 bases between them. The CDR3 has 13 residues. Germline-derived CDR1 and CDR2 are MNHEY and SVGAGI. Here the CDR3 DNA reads TGTGCCAGCTTACGGGAGTACACCGGGGAGCTGTTTTTT. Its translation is CASLREYTGELFF.

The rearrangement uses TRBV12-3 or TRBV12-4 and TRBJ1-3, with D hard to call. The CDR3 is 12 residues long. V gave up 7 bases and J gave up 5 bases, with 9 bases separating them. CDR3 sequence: CASTPLRNTIYF. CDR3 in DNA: TGTGCCAGCACCCCTTTGCGAAACACCATATATTTT.

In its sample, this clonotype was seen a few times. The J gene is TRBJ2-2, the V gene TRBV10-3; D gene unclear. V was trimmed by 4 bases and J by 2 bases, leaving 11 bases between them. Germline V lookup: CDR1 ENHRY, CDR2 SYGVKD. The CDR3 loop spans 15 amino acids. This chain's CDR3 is CAISGSNLNTGELFF. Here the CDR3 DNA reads TGTGCCATCAGTGGTTCAAATCTCAACACCGGGGAGCTGTTTTTT.

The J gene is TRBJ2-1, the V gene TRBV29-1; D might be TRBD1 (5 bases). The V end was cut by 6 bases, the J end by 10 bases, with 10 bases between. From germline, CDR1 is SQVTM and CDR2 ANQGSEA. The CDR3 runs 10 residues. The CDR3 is CSVDDREQFF. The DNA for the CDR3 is TGCAGCGTAGACGACAGAGAGCAGTTCTTC.